This T cell receptor beta chain appears in the sequencing data of a study of cytomegalovirus exposure and HLA in healthy donors. Whole-study findings and limits: The study designated 150 or so TCR beta chains cytomegalovirus-associated. A later analysis found most CMV-associated TCR beta chains apparently HLA-restricted. V- and J-gene trimming of TCR beta was linked (in a later analysis) to a missense DCLRE1C variant.

Healthy bone marrow donors supplied every sample. CDR3 length equals 12 residues. Germline assignment: CDR1 SQVTM and CDR2 ANQGSEA. The germline V and J ends were trimmed by 4 bases and 0 bases, with 6 bases remaining between them. Worth noting for this clone: Antigen unknown.

PCR was performed using 60 Vbeta and 13 Jbeta primers. This table comes from immunoSEQ multiplex PCR, and its TCRdb copy is limited to in-frame clones, with some not included. The sample records some 150,000 clones, around 80% being singletons. The receptor was isolated from a man younger than 35 in good health and CMV-seropositive. The V call is TRBV29-1, the J call TRBJ1-1, with D tentatively TRBD1 (5 bases). The source material was PBMCs. CDR3 sequence: CSVGQMNTEAFF. CDR3 DNA: TGCAGCGTTGGACAGATGAACACTGAAGCTTTCTTT.